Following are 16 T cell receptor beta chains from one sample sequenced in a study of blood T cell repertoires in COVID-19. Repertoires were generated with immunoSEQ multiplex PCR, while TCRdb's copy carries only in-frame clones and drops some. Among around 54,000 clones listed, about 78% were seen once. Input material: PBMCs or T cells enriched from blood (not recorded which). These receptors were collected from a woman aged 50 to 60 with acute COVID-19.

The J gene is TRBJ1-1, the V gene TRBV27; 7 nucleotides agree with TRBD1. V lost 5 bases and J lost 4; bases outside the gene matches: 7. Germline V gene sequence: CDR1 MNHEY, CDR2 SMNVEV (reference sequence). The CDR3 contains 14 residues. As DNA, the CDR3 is TGTGCCAGCAGTCGCGACAGGGTGGGCACTGAAGCTTTCTTT. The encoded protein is CASSRDRVGTEAFF.

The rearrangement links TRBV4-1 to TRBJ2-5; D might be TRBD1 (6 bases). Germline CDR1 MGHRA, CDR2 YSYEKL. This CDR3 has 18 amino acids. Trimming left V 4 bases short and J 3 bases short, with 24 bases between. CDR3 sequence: CASSRRQVSGASKETQYF. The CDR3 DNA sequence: TGCGCCAGCAGCCGCCGACAAGTTTCAGGGGCTTCTAAAGAGACCCAGTACTTC.

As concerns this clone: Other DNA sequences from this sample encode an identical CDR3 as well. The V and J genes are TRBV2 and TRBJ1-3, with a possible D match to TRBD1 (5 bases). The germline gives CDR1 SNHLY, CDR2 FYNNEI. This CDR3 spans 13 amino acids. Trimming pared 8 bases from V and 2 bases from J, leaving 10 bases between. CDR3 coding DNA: TGTGCCAGCGCCGGGGGGGCTGGAAACACCATATATTTT. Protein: CASAGGAGNTIYF.

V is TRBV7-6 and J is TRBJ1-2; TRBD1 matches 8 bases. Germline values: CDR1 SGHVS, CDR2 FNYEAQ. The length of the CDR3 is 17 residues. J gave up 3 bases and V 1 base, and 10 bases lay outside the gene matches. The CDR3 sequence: CASSLEAGGKSYYGYTF. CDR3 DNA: TGTGCCAGCAGCTTAGAGGCAGGGGGCAAGTCCTACTATGGCTACACCTTC.

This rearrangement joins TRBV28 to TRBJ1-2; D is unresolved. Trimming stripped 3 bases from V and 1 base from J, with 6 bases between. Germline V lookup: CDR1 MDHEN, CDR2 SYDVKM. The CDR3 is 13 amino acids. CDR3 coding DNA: TGTGCCAGCAGTTTGACTCTTAACTATGGCTACACCTTC. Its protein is CASSLTLNYGYTF.

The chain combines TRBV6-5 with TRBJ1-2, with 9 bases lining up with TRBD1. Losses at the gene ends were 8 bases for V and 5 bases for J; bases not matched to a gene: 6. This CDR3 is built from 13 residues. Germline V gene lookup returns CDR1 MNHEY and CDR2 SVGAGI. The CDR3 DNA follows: TGTGCCAGCCCGGGGACAGGGTGGTATGGCTACACCTTC. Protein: CASPGTGWYGYTF.

CDR3 DNA: TGTGCCTGGAGTGTATTGGTGGACAACGGGGGAGCTTTCTTT. The encoded protein is CAWSVLVDNGGAFF. The V call is TRBV30, the J call TRBJ1-1; a weak D match, TRBD1 (5 bases). Germline loops: CDR1 GTSNPN, CDR2 SVGIG (reference sequence). This CDR3 is built from 14 residues. V was clipped by 0 bases and J by 10 bases, with 18 bases between them.

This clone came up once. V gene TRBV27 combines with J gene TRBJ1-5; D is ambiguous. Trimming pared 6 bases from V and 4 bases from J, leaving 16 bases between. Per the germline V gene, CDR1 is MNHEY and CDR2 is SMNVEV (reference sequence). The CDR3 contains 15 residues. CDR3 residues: CASSPTVSTNQPQHF. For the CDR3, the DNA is TGTGCCAGCAGCCCGACTGTGAGCACTAATCAGCCCCAGCATTTT.

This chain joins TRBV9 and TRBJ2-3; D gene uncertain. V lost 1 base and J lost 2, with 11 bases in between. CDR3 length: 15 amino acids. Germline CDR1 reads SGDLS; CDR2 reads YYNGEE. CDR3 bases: TGTGCCAGCAGCGTATCTCCGGGTTACACAGATACGCAGTATTTT. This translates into CASSVSPGYTDTQYF. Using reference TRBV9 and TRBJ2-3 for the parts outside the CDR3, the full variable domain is DSGVTQTPKHLITATGQRVTLRCSPRSGDLSVYWYQQSLDQGLQFLIQYYNGEERAKGNILERFSAQQFPDLHSELNLSSLELGDSALYFCASSVSPGYTDTQYFGPGTRLTVL.

The CDR3 nucleotides are TGTGCCAGCAGACCCGGGACAGCTTTTAATGAAAAACTGTTTTTT. As protein: CASRPGTAFNEKLFF. This chain joins TRBV6-5 and TRBJ1-4; 7 positions agree with TRBD1. In germline, CDR1 is MNHEY, CDR2 SVGAGI. V lost 6 bases, J lost 4 bases, and 8 bases stayed unmatched. This CDR3 comprises 15 residues.

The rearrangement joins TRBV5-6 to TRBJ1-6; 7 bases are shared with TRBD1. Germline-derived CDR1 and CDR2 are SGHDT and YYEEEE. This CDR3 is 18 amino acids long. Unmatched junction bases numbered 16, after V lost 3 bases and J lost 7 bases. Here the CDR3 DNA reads TGTGCCAGCAGCTCACAACGTTTCACAGGGGTTTGGAATTCACCCCTCCACTTT. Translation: CASSSQRFTGVWNSPLHF.

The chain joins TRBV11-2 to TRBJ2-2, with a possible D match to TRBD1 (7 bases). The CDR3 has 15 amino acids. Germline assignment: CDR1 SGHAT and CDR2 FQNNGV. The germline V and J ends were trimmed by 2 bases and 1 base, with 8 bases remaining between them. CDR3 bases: TGTGCCAGCAGCTTACAGGGGGGGAACACCGGGGAGCTGTTTTTT. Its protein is CASSLQGGNTGELFF.

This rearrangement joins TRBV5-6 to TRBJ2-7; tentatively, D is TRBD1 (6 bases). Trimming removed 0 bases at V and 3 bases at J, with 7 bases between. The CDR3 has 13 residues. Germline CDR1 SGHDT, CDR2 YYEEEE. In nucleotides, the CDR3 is TGTGCCAGCAGCTTGGGACAGGACTACGAGCAGTACTTC. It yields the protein CASSLGQDYEQYF.

The DNA for the CDR3 is TGTGCCACCAGCAGATCCAGGGCAAGAACTGAAGCTTTCTTT. This gives the protein CATSRSRARTEAFF. The V call is TRBV15, the J call TRBJ1-1, with a possible D match to TRBD1 (5 bases). Between the trimmed V and J ends, which lost 2 bases and 5 bases, there was a span of 12 bases. The CDR3 contains 14 residues. Germline values: CDR1 LNHNV, CDR2 YYDKDF (reference sequence).

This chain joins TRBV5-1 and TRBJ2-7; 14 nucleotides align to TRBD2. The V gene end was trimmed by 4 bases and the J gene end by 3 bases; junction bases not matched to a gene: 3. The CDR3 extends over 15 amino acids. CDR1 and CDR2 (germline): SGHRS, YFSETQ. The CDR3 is CASSAGTSGGYEQYF. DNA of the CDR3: TGCGCCAGCAGCGCCGGGACTAGCGGGGGCTACGAGCAGTACTTC.

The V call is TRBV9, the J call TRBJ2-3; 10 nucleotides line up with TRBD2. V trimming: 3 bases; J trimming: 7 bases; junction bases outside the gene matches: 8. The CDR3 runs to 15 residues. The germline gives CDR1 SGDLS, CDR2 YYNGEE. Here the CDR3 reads CASSGSGGAENTQYF. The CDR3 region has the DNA TGTGCCAGCAGCGGGAGCGGGGGGGCGGAAAATACGCAGTATTTT.